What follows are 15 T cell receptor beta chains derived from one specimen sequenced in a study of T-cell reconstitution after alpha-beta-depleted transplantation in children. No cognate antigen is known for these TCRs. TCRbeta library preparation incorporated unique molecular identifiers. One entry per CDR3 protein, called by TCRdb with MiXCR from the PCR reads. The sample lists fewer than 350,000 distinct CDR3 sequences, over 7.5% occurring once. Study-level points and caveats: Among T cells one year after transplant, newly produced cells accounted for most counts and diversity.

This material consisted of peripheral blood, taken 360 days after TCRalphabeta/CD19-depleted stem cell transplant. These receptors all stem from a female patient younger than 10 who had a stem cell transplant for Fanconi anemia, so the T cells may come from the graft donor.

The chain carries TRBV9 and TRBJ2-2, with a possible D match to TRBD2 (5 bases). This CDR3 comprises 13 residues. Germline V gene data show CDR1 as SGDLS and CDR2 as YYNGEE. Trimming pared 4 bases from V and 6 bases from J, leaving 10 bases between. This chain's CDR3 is CASSPSYPGELFF. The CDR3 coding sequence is TGTGCCAGCAGCCCTAGCTACCCCGGGGAGCTGTTTTTT.

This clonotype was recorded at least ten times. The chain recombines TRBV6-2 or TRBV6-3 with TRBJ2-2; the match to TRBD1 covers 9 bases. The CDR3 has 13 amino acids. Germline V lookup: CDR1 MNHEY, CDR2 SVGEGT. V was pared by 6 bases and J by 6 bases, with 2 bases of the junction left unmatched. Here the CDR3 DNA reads TGTGCCAGCAGACAGGGGGCTGCCGGGGAGCTGTTTTTT. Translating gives CASRQGAAGELFF.

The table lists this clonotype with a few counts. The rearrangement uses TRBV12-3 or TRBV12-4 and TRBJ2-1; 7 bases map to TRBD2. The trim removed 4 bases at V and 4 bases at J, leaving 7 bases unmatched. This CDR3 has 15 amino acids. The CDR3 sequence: CASSSTSLPYNEQFF. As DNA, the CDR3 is TGTGCCAGCAGTTCGACTAGCCTCCCTTACAATGAGCAGTTCTTC.

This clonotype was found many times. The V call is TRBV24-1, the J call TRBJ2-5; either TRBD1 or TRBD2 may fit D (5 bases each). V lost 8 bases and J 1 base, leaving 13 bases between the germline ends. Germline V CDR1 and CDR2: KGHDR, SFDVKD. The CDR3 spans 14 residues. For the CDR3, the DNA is TGTGCCACCATTCAATCGGGGACCCAAGAGACCCAGTACTTC. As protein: CATIQSGTQETQYF.

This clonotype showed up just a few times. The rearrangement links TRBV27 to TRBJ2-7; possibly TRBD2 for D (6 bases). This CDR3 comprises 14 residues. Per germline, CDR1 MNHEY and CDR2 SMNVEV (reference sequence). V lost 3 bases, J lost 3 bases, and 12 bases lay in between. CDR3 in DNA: TGTGCCAGCAGTTTTTCCCGCGGGATCTACGAGCAGTACTTC. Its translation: CASSFSRGIYEQYF.

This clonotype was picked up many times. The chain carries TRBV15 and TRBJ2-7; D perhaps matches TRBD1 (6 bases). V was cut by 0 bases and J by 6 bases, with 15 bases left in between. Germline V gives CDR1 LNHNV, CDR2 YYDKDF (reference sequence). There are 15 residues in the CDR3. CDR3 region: CATSRDRYRVGEQYF. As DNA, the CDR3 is TGTGCCACCAGCAGAGATCGTTACAGGGTGGGCGAGCAGTACTTC.

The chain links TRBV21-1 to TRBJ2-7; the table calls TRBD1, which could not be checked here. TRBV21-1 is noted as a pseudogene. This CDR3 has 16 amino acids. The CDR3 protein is CASSKGYTGRCYEQYV. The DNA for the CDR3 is TGTGCCAGCAGCAAAGGTTATACGGGACGTTGCTACGAGCAGTACGTC.

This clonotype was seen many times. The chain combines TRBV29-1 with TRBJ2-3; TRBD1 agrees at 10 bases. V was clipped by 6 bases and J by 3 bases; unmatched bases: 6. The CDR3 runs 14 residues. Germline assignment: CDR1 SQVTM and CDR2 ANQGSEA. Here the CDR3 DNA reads TGCAGCGTATGGGACAGGGGTAGAACAGATACGCAGTATTTT. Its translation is CSVWDRGRTDTQYF.

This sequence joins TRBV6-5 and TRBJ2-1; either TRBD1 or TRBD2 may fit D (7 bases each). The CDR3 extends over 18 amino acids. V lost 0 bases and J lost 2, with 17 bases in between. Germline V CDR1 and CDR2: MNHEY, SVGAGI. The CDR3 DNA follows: TGTGCCAGCAGTTACTCGATGGGAGGGGGCCCCCCCTACAATGAGCAGTTCTTC. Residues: CASSYSMGGGPPYNEQFF.

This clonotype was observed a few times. In DNA form, the CDR3 reads TGTGCCAGCAGTTTATACGGGACAGGGGGGGACTACGAGCAGTACTTC. Its protein product is CASSLYGTGGDYEQYF. This rearrangement joins TRBV27 to TRBJ2-7, with 11 positions matching TRBD1. The germline gives CDR1 MNHEY, CDR2 SMNVEV (reference sequence). V was pared by 1 base and J by 3 bases, with 5 bases of the junction left unmatched. The length of the CDR3 is 16 residues.

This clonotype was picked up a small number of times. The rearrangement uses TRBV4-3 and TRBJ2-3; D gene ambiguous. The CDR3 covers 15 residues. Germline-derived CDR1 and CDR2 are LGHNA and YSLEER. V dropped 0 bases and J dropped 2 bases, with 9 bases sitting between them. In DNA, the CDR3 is TGCGCCAGCAGCCAAGATGCGACACCCACAGATACGCAGTATTTT. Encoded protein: CASSQDATPTDTQYF.

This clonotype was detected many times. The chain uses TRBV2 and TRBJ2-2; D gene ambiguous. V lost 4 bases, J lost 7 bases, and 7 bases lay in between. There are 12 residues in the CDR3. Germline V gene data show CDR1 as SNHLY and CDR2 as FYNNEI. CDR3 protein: CASSGARGELFF. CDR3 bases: TGTGCCAGCAGTGGGGCGCGCGGGGAGCTGTTTTTT.

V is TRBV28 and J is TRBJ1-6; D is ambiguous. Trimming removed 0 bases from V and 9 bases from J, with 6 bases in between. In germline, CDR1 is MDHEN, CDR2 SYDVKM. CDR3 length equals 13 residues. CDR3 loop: CASSLWHSSPLHF. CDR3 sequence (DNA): TGTGCCAGCAGTTTATGGCACAGTTCACCCCTCCACTTT. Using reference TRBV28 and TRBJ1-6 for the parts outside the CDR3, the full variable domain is DVKVTQSSRYLVKRTGEKVFLECVQDMDHENMFWYRQDPGLGLRLIYFSYDVKMKEKGDIPEGYSVSREKKERFSLILESASTNQTSMYLCASSLWHSSPLHFGNGTRLTVT.

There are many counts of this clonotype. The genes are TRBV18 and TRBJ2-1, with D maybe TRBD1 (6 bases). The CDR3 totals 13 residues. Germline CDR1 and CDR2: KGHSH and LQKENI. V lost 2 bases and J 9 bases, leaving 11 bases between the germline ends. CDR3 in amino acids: CASSPGGFGEQFF. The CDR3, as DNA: TGTGCCAGCTCACCAGGGGGCTTCGGTGAGCAGTTCTTC. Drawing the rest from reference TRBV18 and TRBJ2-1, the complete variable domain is NAGVMQNPRHLVRRRGQEARLRCSPMKGHSHVYWYRQLPEEGLKFMVYLQKENIIDESGMPKERFSAEFPKEGPSILRIQQVVRGDSAAYFCASSPGGFGEQFFGPGTRLTVL.

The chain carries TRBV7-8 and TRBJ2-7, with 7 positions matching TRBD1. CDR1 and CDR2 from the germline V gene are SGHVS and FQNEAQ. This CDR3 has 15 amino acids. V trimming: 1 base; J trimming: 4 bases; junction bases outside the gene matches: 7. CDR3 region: CASSLETGLEYEQYF. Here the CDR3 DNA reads TGTGCCAGCAGCTTAGAGACAGGGTTGGAATACGAGCAGTACTTC.